The 26 T cell receptor beta chains presented below share a single source sample, sequenced in a study of CD8+ T cells in alopecia areata. The treatment was: oral pan-JAK inhibitor, 5-10 mg twice daily. Reverse transcribed after extraction, RNA yielded cDNA as the sequencing template. Produced via immunoSEQ multiplex PCR; TCRdb's table is partial and in-frame only. The sample shows about 70,000 clones, around 30% of them seen only once. The sample consisted of CD8+ T cells sorted from blood, taken at week 4, from a patient treated with tofacitinib. These receptors originate from a human donor with alopecia areata.

There are a few counts of this clone. The CDR3 region has the DNA TGCAGCGTTGAAGGGGTAGCTTACAATGAGCAGTTCTTC. Translated, it gives CSVEGVAYNEQFF. The V gene is TRBV29-1, the J gene TRBJ2-1; D unclear. Deletions cut 1 base from V and 4 bases from J, with 8 bases between. CDR1 SQVTM and CDR2 ANQGSEA come from the germline V gene. The CDR3 contains 13 residues.

The gene calls are TRBV6-6 and TRBJ2-3, with 10 bases matching TRBD2. This CDR3 is built from 15 residues. Germline assignment: CDR1 MNHNY and CDR2 SVGAGI (reference sequence). V gave up 6 bases and J gave up 6 bases; unmatched junction bases: 9. The CDR3 region has the DNA TGTGCCAGCAGCTCCTCACTAGCGGGAACGGATACGCAGTATTTT. Its protein product is CASSSSLAGTDTQYF.

The genes are TRBV29-1 and TRBJ2-3, with 11 bases aligning to TRBD1. Trimming at V came to 6 bases and at J to 3 bases, leaving 5 bases not matched to a gene. The germline CDR1 and CDR2 sequences are SQVTM and ANQGSEA. CDR3 length: 14 amino acids. The CDR3 reads CSVSDRGQTDTQYF. Written as DNA, the CDR3 is TGCAGCGTGTCGGACAGGGGGCAAACAGATACGCAGTATTTT.

The J gene is TRBJ2-1, the V gene TRBV5-6; D is possibly TRBD2 (6 bases). Germline V CDR1 and CDR2: SGHDT, YYEEEE. The length of the CDR3 is 12 residues. The V gene lost 5 bases and the J gene lost 6 bases, with 9 bases spanning the gap. CDR3 sequence: CASRGTPNEQFF. The CDR3 DNA reads as TGTGCCAGCAGGGGGACTCCCAATGAGCAGTTCTTC.

This clone was seen just once. This rearrangement joins TRBV11-2 to TRBJ2-5; perhaps D is TRBD1 or TRBD2 (6 bases each). The germline V gene encodes CDR1 SGHAT and CDR2 FQNNGV. Deletions cut 5 bases from V and 7 bases from J, with 20 bases between. The length of the CDR3 is 15 residues. This chain's CDR3 is CASSSVGGQMVTQYF. In DNA, the CDR3 is TGTGCCAGCAGCAGTGTGGGGGGACAAATGGTGACCCAGTACTTC.

This chain links TRBV5-1 with TRBJ1-2; D not resolved. Per the germline V gene, CDR1 is SGHRS and CDR2 is YFSETQ. This CDR3 has 13 amino acids. Trimming shortened V by 1 base and J by 5 bases, and 9 bases separated the two germline ends. CDR3 nucleotides: TGCGCCAGCAGCTTGACAGAGACTTATGGCTACACCTTC. This gives the protein CASSLTETYGYTF.

This clone was found a few times. This rearrangement joins TRBV21-1 to TRBJ2-7; the DNA was not compared with TRBD2, the D call given in the table. TRBV21-1 is described as a pseudogene. The CDR3 consists of 13 residues. The CDR3 DNA is TGTGCCAGCAGCACTTGGGGGGTCCACGAGCAGTACTTC. Translated: CASSTWGVHEQYF.

This clone was seen a few times. The rearrangement links TRBV28 to TRBJ1-4; D ambiguous. The V end lost 7 bases, the J end lost 8 bases, and 23 bases lay between the germline ends. Germline CDR1 and CDR2: MDHEN and SYDVKM. This CDR3 has 16 amino acids. The CDR3 here is CASIPGRGWRSEKLFF. CDR3 coding DNA: TGTGCCAGCATCCCGGGCCGGGGTTGGAGATCGGAAAAACTGTTTTTT.

This clone appeared once. This chain uses TRBV7-3 with TRBJ2-7; tentative D call: TRBD1 (6 bases). The germline V and J ends were trimmed by 4 bases and 2 bases, with 12 bases remaining between them. This CDR3 has 14 residues. The germline CDR1 and CDR2 sequences are SGHTA and FQGTGA. The CDR3 loop reads CASSSDRPAYEQYF. CDR3 nucleotides: TGTGCCAGCAGCTCCGACAGGCCAGCCTACGAGCAGTACTTC.

Only a few counts were recorded for this clone. This chain joins TRBV19 and TRBJ2-4, with D possibly matching TRBD1 (6 bases). Germline V gives CDR1 LNHDA, CDR2 SQIVND (reference sequence). Trimming removed 5 bases at V and 1 base at J, with 18 bases between. The CDR3 is 17 amino acids. The CDR3 bases are TGTGCCAGTAGTGTGGGCAGGGGATTATCTGCCAAAAACATTCAGTACTTC. Residues: CASSVGRGLSAKNIQYF.

The V and J genes are TRBV30 and TRBJ2-1; the D is unclear. This CDR3 has 13 amino acids. Trimming took off 5 bases at V and 3 bases at J, with 11 bases between the two ends. Looked up from germline, CDR1 is GTSNPN and CDR2 is SVGIG (reference sequence). In DNA, the CDR3 is TGTGCCTGGTCAACCTCGGGCTACAATGAGCAGTTCTTC. It translates to CAWSTSGYNEQFF.

This chain links TRBV27 with TRBJ2-1, with D unresolved. The CDR3 has 13 amino acids. The V and J ends lost 3 bases and 5 bases respectively, with 8 bases between them. CDR1 MNHEY and CDR2 SMNVEV come from the germline V gene (reference sequence). The CDR3, as DNA: TGTGCCAGCAGTTTTACCCCCGACAATGAGCAGTTCTTC. As protein: CASSFTPDNEQFF.

This clone was recorded a few times. The chain employs TRBV7-9 and TRBJ1-1; 11 nucleotides line up with TRBD1. CDR1 is SEHNR and CDR2 is FQNEAQ in the germline V gene (reference sequence). With V trimmed by 5 bases and J by 3 bases, 14 bases remained unmatched. The CDR3 contains 18 residues. CDR3 protein: CASSLSGTGGVGDTEAFF. The CDR3 DNA follows: TGTGCCAGCAGCCTTTCCGGGACAGGGGGAGTAGGGGACACTGAAGCTTTCTTT.

About this clone: Different DNA sequences within this sample yield the same CDR3. The V call is TRBV9, the J call TRBJ2-5; D assignment may be TRBD1 or TRBD2 (5 bases each). V was shortened by 0 bases and J by 3 bases, with 6 bases between the two germline ends. CDR3 length: 13 residues. CDR1 and CDR2 (germline): SGDLS, YYNGEE. The CDR3 region is CASSVGGEETQYF. The CDR3 coding sequence is TGTGCCAGCAGCGTAGGAGGGGAAGAGACCCAGTACTTC.

This chain uses TRBV2 with TRBJ1-2, with 7 bases identical to TRBD1. V shed 8 bases, J shed 8 bases, and the junction held 14 bases outside the gene matches. Germline V gene lookup returns CDR1 SNHLY and CDR2 FYNNEI. This CDR3 contains 14 residues. The chain's CDR3 is CASHQQGSTSGYTF. CDR3 in DNA: TGTGCCAGCCATCAACAGGGGTCGACCTCGGGCTACACCTTC.

About this clone: The junction shows a germline mismatch at one end, possibly a read error. The V gene is TRBV30, the J gene TRBJ2-3, with D maybe TRBD2 (6 bases). The CDR3 loop spans 15 amino acids. Germline V gene sequence: CDR1 GTSNPN, CDR2 SVGIG (reference sequence). CDR3 residues: CACSVRGHGGDTQYF. DNA for the CDR3: TGTGCCTGTAGTGTACGAGGACATGGAGGGGATACGCAGTATTTT.

This chain joins TRBV4-1 and TRBJ2-1, with 10 nucleotides matching TRBD2. J lost 7 bases, V lost 1 base, and 13 bases had no gene match. The CDR3 is made up of 18 amino acids. Germline assignment: CDR1 MGHRA and CDR2 YSYEKL. CDR3 amino acids: CASSQVRASGSTANEQFF. The CDR3 DNA follows: TGCGCCAGCAGCCAAGTCCGCGCTAGCGGGAGCACCGCAAATGAGCAGTTCTTC.

The gene calls are TRBV7-9 and TRBJ2-6; 9 bases align to TRBD1. Unmatched junction bases numbered 1, after V lost 5 bases and J lost 2 bases. Per germline, CDR1 SEHNR and CDR2 FQNEAQ (reference sequence). This CDR3 region has 15 residues. The CDR3 DNA is TGTGCCAGCAGCGGGACAGGGCCTGGGGCCAACGTCCTGACTTTC. Translating gives CASSGTGPGANVLTF.

To note about this clone: This sample also contains other DNA sequences that code for the same CDR3. The V call is TRBV25-1, the J call TRBJ2-7; D is unresolved. This CDR3 has 11 residues. Trimming removed 1 base at V and 4 bases at J, with 2 bases between. Germline CDR1 reads MGHDK; CDR2 reads SYGVNS. CDR3 sequence reads: CASSESYEQYF. In DNA form, the CDR3 reads TGTGCCAGCAGTGAATCGTACGAGCAGTACTTC.

V usage is TRBV5-1 and J usage is TRBJ2-4; TRBD1 is a possible D gene (5 bases). Trimming left V 0 bases short and J 6 bases short, with 7 bases between. This CDR3 has 13 amino acids. CDR1 is SGHRS and CDR2 is YFSETQ in the germline V gene. DNA for the CDR3: TGCGCCAGCAGCTTGGGACAGCTAAACATTCAGTACTTC. It encodes CASSLGQLNIQYF.

This clone was seen only a few times. The genes are TRBV19 and TRBJ1-1; no clear D. This CDR3 is built from 12 residues. Germline values: CDR1 LNHDA, CDR2 SQIVND (reference sequence). The ends were cut back, 3 bases at V and 5 bases at J, with 7 bases in the middle. Written as DNA, the CDR3 is TGTGCCAGTAGTATGTGGGGAACTGAAGCTTTCTTT. Protein sequence: CASSMWGTEAFF.

The chain combines TRBV29-1 with TRBJ2-1; no firm D call. Trimming removed 7 bases from V and 8 bases from J, with 21 bases in between. This CDR3 comprises 14 residues. CDR1 and CDR2 (germline): SQVTM, ANQGSEA. CDR3 coding DNA: TGCAGCGCCGGGTGGGCAGTTCTCGGCGATGAGCAGTTCTTC. It encodes CSAGWAVLGDEQFF.

This clone was recorded once. This chain links TRBV5-4 with TRBJ1-1; 8 bases fit TRBD1. V shed 2 bases and J 4 bases; nucleotides not matched to a gene: 4. Germline V lookup: CDR1 SGHNT, CDR2 YYREEE (reference sequence). The CDR3 length is 14 residues. DNA of the CDR3: TGTGCCAGCAGCTTCAGGACAGGGTCCACTGAAGCTTTCTTT. Protein: CASSFRTGSTEAFF.

As concerns this clone: The junction differs from germline at one of its ends, possibly a read error. This rearrangement joins TRBV11-2 to TRBJ2-5, with TRBD1 identical over 7 bases. CDR3 length: 12 residues. Germline V gene sequence: CDR1 SGHAT, CDR2 FQNNGV. The CDR3 nucleotides are TGTGCCAGCAGCTCCGTTTCCGGGACAGATCACTTC. This sequence encodes CASSSVSGTDHF.

The chain uses TRBV10-2 and TRBJ1-1, with no clear D. The CDR3 has 16 amino acids. Trimming stripped 4 bases from V and 7 bases from J, with 22 bases between. Germline CDR1 WSHSY, CDR2 SAAADI. In nucleotides, the CDR3 is TGCGCCAGCAGTGGAACCACACTCGGACTTTCCCTTGAAGCTTTCTTT. Its translation: CASSGTTLGLSLEAFF.

This clone was observed a few times. The chain recombines TRBV7-9 with TRBJ2-7; TRBD1 agrees at 8 bases. The CDR3 is 17 residues long. Trimming removed 5 bases from V and 0 bases from J; junction bases left unmatched: 12. Germline V CDR1 and CDR2: SEHNR, FQNEAQ (reference sequence). CDR3 protein: CASSNTREDRDSYEQYF. The CDR3 DNA reads as TGTGCCAGCAGCAACACCAGGGAGGACAGGGACTCCTACGAGCAGTACTTC.